Each of the 21 T cell receptor beta chains below was sequenced from the same sample in a study of cytomegalovirus exposure and HLA in healthy donors (dated by TCRdb to 2016 to 2017). The library was generated by the immunoSEQ multiplex PCR assay. Held by TCRdb, this immuneACCESS table contains in-frame sequences only and omits some clones. Under half of the omission traces to an unresolved V gene where checked; the cause of the rest is unknown. The sample includes about 220,000 clones, with around nine tenths observed a single time. The ten largest make up 0.8% to 1.2% of the sample. Sequenced sample: PBMCs. All receptors derive from a woman younger than 30 in good health and CMV-seronegative.

V usage is TRBV5-5 and J usage is TRBJ1-3; D gene uncertain. Germline lookup yields CDR1 SGHKS and CDR2 YYEKEE (reference sequence). The CDR3 is 16 amino acids. V dropped 6 bases and J dropped 2 bases, with 18 bases sitting between them. The CDR3 region has the DNA TGTGCCAGCACCCCGCGGGCGGGATTAACTGGAAACACCATATATTTT. Protein product: CASTPRAGLTGNTIYF.

V and J are TRBV7-6 and TRBJ2-1; TRBD2 matches at 14 bases. The CDR3 runs to 16 residues. V lost 5 bases to trimming and J lost 8 bases; unmatched junction nucleotides: 8. CDR1 and CDR2 (germline): SGHVS, FNYEAQ. For the CDR3, the DNA is TGTGCCAGCAGCGAGGAGGGACTAGCGGGAGAACATGAGCAGTTCTTC. Translating it yields CASSEEGLAGEHEQFF.

The rearrangement links TRBV5-5 to TRBJ2-7; the match to TRBD2 covers 14 bases. CDR3 size: 17 residues. V lost 0 bases and J lost 11; bases outside the gene matches: 13. Per germline, CDR1 SGHKS and CDR2 YYEKEE (reference sequence). CDR3 sequence: CASSLEGSGLAGVLEYF. The CDR3 region has the DNA TGTGCCAGCAGCTTGGAAGGATCGGGACTAGCGGGAGTATTGGAGTACTTC.

This clone occurred a few times. The chain employs TRBV7-2 and TRBJ2-7; TRBD2 agrees at 7 bases. V gave up 0 bases and J gave up 4 bases; unmatched junction bases: 9. The CDR3 is 16 residues long. The germline V gene has CDR1 SGHTA and CDR2 FQGNSA. CDR3 sequence (DNA): TGTGCCAGCAGCTTAGCGCATCGGGCTAGCGGTTACGAGCAGTACTTC. Its protein product is CASSLAHRASGYEQYF.

The V call is TRBV13, the J call TRBJ2-7; maybe TRBD2 (7 bases). V lost 2 bases, J lost 5 bases, and 13 bases lay in between. From germline, CDR1 is PRHDT and CDR2 FYEKMQ (reference sequence). This CDR3 region has 14 residues. The CDR3 loop is CASSLLRGANEQYF. The CDR3 bases are TGTGCCAGCAGCTTACTTCGGGGGGCGAACGAGCAGTACTTC.

The chain joins TRBV6-1 to TRBJ2-7; D is possibly TRBD2 (5 bases). This CDR3 region has 13 residues. Trimming removed 4 bases from V and 7 bases from J, with 14 bases in between. Looked up from germline, CDR1 is MNHNS and CDR2 is SASEGT. The CDR3 DNA reads TGTGCCAGCAGTGCGAGGGAGTCGCGGGAGCAGTACTTC. The encoded protein is CASSARESREQYF.

The rearrangement joins TRBV19 to TRBJ2-5; maybe TRBD1 (5 bases). V was pared by 9 bases and J by 7 bases, with 15 bases between. The CDR3 is 12 amino acids. The germline V gene has CDR1 LNHDA and CDR2 SQIVND (reference sequence). CDR3 region: CASGSGPGTQYF. DNA for the CDR3: TGTGCCAGCGGGTCAGGGCCAGGGACCCAGTACTTC.

The chain uses TRBV5-1 and TRBJ2-2; D possibly corresponds to TRBD1 (6 bases). CDR1 and CDR2 (germline): SGHRS, YFSETQ. This CDR3 is 17 amino acids long. V shed 0 bases and J shed 3 bases, with 15 bases lying between them. The chain's CDR3 is CASSLDWDINYTGELFF. The CDR3 bases are TGCGCCAGCAGCTTGGACTGGGACATCAATTACACCGGGGAGCTGTTTTTT.

V and J are TRBV27 and TRBJ1-2; D perhaps matches TRBD1 (6 bases). CDR1 is MNHEY and CDR2 is SMNVEV in the germline V gene (reference sequence). CDR3 length: 15 amino acids. Trimming shortened V by 2 bases and J by 7 bases, and 17 bases separated the two germline ends. CDR3 protein: CASSLTGSSRRGYTF. For the CDR3, the DNA is TGTGCCAGCAGTTTAACAGGGTCATCCCGCCGTGGCTACACCTTC.

V gene TRBV27 combines with J gene TRBJ1-6, with D possibly being TRBD1 (5 bases). There are 14 residues in the CDR3. V lost 4 bases, J lost 8 bases, and 12 bases lay in between. Per the germline V gene, CDR1 is MNHEY and CDR2 is SMNVEV (reference sequence). DNA for the CDR3: TGTGCCAGCAGTTCCGAGATCAGGGATTCACCCCTCCACTTT. Its protein product is CASSSEIRDSPLHF.

This rearrangement joins TRBV2 to TRBJ2-7; 8 bases match TRBD2. The CDR3 is 15 amino acids. Germline lookup yields CDR1 SNHLY and CDR2 FYNNEI. V was pared by 7 bases and J by 5 bases, with 13 bases of the junction left unmatched. CDR3 DNA sequence: TGTGCCAGCACCGCGAGCGGGAGCACGGGGAACGAGCAGTACTTC. The encoded protein is CASTASGSTGNEQYF.

The rearrangement joins TRBV11-2 to TRBJ2-1; no definite D call. There are 12 residues in the CDR3. Germline CDR1 is SGHAT and CDR2 is FQNNGV. Trimming stripped 2 bases from V and 6 bases from J, with 5 bases between. In DNA, the CDR3 is TGTGCCAGCAGCTTAATTCTCAATGAGCAGTTCTTC. As protein: CASSLILNEQFF.

This chain connects TRBV27 to TRBJ2-1, with 12 positions matching TRBD2. The CDR3 loop spans 17 amino acids. Germline CDR1 and CDR2: MNHEY and SMNVEV (reference sequence). The V segment lost 2 bases and the J segment 9 bases; nucleotides outside the gene matches: 11. CDR3 DNA sequence: TGTGCCAGCAGTTTAAATGGGCTAGCGGGAGGGCTGATTGAGCAGTTCTTC. This codes for CASSLNGLAGGLIEQFF.

This chain uses TRBV11-3 with TRBJ2-3, with 12 nucleotides matching TRBD2. CDR3 size: 16 residues. V lost 5 bases, J lost 2 bases, and 5 bases stayed unmatched. Germline V CDR1 and CDR2: SGHNT, YENEEA. The CDR3 bases are TGTGCCAGCAGCCCGCGGACTAGCGGGGACACAGATACGCAGTATTTT. Protein: CASSPRTSGDTDTQYF.

V and J are TRBV9 and TRBJ2-2; no reliable D call. This CDR3 has 17 amino acids. V was cut by 0 bases and J by 0 bases, with 12 bases left in between. CDR1 is SGDLS and CDR2 is YYNGEE in the germline V gene. The CDR3 loop reads CASSVDPTRANTGELFF. The CDR3 DNA is TGTGCCAGCAGCGTAGATCCCACCCGGGCGAACACCGGGGAGCTGTTTTTT.

This clone has a single count. The chain combines TRBV7-6 with TRBJ2-1; no clear D gene. Per the germline V gene, CDR1 is SGHVS and CDR2 is FNYEAQ. V lost 0 bases, J lost 4 bases, and 7 bases lay in between. The CDR3 is 14 residues long. The CDR3 DNA sequence: TGTGCCAGCAGCTTAGCGCGGTTGTACAATGAGCAGTTCTTC. This encodes CASSLARLYNEQFF.

The gene calls are TRBV30 and TRBJ1-1, with a possible D match to TRBD1 (5 bases). The V gene lost 2 bases and the J gene lost 1 base, with 14 bases spanning the gap. The V gene's germline CDR1 is GTSNPN and CDR2 SVGIG (reference sequence). This CDR3 region has 15 residues. CDR3 coding DNA: TGTGCCTGGAGTCCGAAGGCACAGGCGAACACTGAAGCTTTCTTT. Encoded protein: CAWSPKAQANTEAFF.

CDR3 nucleotides: TGCGCCAGCAGCCAAGACCCTTTCGGCGGGAACTCCTACAATGAGCAGTTCTTC. This translates into CASSQDPFGGNSYNEQFF. The gene calls are TRBV4-1 and TRBJ2-1; D may be TRBD2 (6 bases). Per germline, CDR1 MGHRA and CDR2 YSYEKL. The CDR3 length is 18 residues. V was shortened by 0 bases and J by 0 bases, with 15 bases between the two germline ends.

The DNA for the CDR3 is TGTGCCAGTAGTATAGGGGCGGGAGGTCTCCATGAGCAGTTCTTC. Protein product: CASSIGAGGLHEQFF. This rearrangement joins TRBV19 to TRBJ2-1, with TRBD2 identical over 8 bases. This CDR3 region has 15 residues. V shed 1 base, J shed 8 bases, and the junction held 7 bases outside the gene matches. Germline loops: CDR1 LNHDA, CDR2 SQIVND (reference sequence). The full variable domain, in which reference TRBV19 and TRBJ2-1 provide the parts outside the CDR3, is DGGITQSPKYLFRKEGQNVTLSCEQNLNHDAMYWYRQDPGQGLRLIYYSQIVNDFQKGDIAEGYSVSREKKESFPLTVTSAQKNPTAFYLCASSIGAGGLHEQFFGPGTRLTVL.

DNA of the CDR3: TGTGCCATCGAGGGGGTGCACAATGATACGCAGTATTTT. This encodes CAIEGVHNDTQYF. The chain recombines TRBV10-3 with TRBJ2-3, with D maybe TRBD1 (6 bases). CDR1 and CDR2 (germline): ENHRY, SYGVKD. With 8 bases removed from V and 6 bases from J, the gap between germline ends came to 15 bases. There are 13 residues in the CDR3.

The V call is TRBV11-3, the J call TRBJ1-1; 7 nucleotides align to TRBD1. Per germline, CDR1 SGHNT and CDR2 YENEEA. CDR3 length: 15 residues. The ends lost 5 bases at V and 2 bases at J; junction bases unmatched: 8. The CDR3 spells CASSHRGRLNTEAFF. In DNA, the CDR3 is TGTGCCAGCAGCCACAGGGGAAGATTAAACACTGAAGCTTTCTTT.